This TCR beta chain was retrieved from a study of T cells expressing NK-cell markers (dated by TCRdb to 2020 to 2022). For the wider study: In sorted CD3+CD56+NKG2C+, CD3+CD56+NKG2C- and CD3+CD56-NKG2C+ T-cell subsets from several donors, TCR beta-chain repertoires were profiled. Of the eight sequenced donors, seven were found to be HCMV-seropositive and one was found to be HCMV-seronegative. The study sequenced eight donors, all healthy volunteers chosen at random: three men and five women. The libraries were sequenced on Illumina HiSeq 2000/2500, MiSeq or NextSeq, producing 2 x 150 bp reads. Overall results and qualifications from the work: In about 6 donors, the dominant CD3+CD56+NKG2C+ clonotypes were found to rank among the top 10 CD8+ clonotypes and to make up about 1.0-7.0% of CD8+ T cells. Those dominant clonotypes were again the most abundant among CD3+CD56-NKG2C+ cells in a handful of donors, at about 28.3-60.1%. Whether the expanded NKG2C-expressing T cell clones were specific for HCMV antigens remained unclear.

HCMV serostatus was determined by detecting HCMV-specific IgG in serum with a commercial ELISA kit. Peripheral blood mononuclear cells were isolated from blood by Ficoll density gradient centrifugation. Sequencing was carried out with an Illumina HiSeq 2000. TCR beta cDNA libraries were prepared using 5'RACE template switching, which introduced a universal primer site and unique molecular identifiers. cDNA synthesis was primed from the TCR beta constant segment and was followed by two successive PCR amplification steps. The published analysis was carried out like this. MIGEC handled demultiplexing of the reads and grouping by UMI, while MiTCR was used to assemble and quantify clonotypes. To exclude erroneous sequences, any TCR cDNA sequence not supported by at least two reads was discarded. The tcR package was used for downstream repertoire analysis, with clonotypes matched between fractions based on CDR3 nucleotide sequence plus V segment. VDJmatch was used to annotate antigen specificity against VDJdb, with one amino acid substitution allowed in CDR3. The reads, reprocessed by TCRdb, yield one row per CDR3 protein sequence and no DNA. V and J calls and clone size were set by TCRdb, not the authors. The sample table includes roughly 180,000 distinct CDR3 sequences. The ten largest account for 20% to 25% of the sample.

For this clonotype: It has no known antigen specificity.

Sample: blood T cells: a sorted CD56 or NKG2C T cell subset, CD4+ or CD8+ T cells, or bulk PBMC T cells (not recorded which). This receptor was obtained from a man between 18 and 69 years old in good health.

CDR3 sequence: CASSLMETGEYGYTF. The chain couples TRBV14 to TRBJ1-2; TCRdb picks TRBD1, but there is no DNA to check that call. The germline V gene provides CDR1 SGHDN and CDR2 FVKESK. Inclusive of the bounding cysteine and phenylalanine, the CDR3 is 15 residues long. DNA is not recorded here.